The clone carrying this T cell receptor (beta chain) was found once. The antigen is not known. The ends were cut back, 6 bases at V and 8 bases at J, with 11 bases in the middle. Per the germline V gene, CDR1 is PRHDT and CDR2 is FYEKMQ (reference sequence). This CDR3 is built from 12 residues. Produced via immunoSEQ multiplex PCR; TCRdb's table is partial and in-frame only. The sample holds fewer than 30,000 clones; about two thirds are singletons and the top ten take around 18%. The sample belongs to a study of OX40 agonist ivuxolimab in advanced cancers. The wider study: Three patients, one with hepatocellular carcinoma and two with cutaneous melanoma, responded partially.

Study conclusions and caveats: In CD8+ T cells, expanded clones were on average more numerous than in CD4+. Nonresponders included some who also had low normalized T-cell clonal expansion.

The sequence was collected from an adult with an advanced solid tumor such as melanoma, head and neck, liver or kidney cancer. The J gene is TRBJ2-1, the V gene TRBV13; maybe TRBD2 (5 bases). This sample comprised CD4+ or CD8+ T cells sorted from blood, obtained in a trial of the OX40 agonist ivuxolimab. This CDR3 is CASSSDGDEQFF. Here the CDR3 DNA reads TGTGCCAGCAGTTCAGACGGGGATGAGCAGTTCTTC. The full variable domain, completed using reference TRBV13 and TRBJ2-1, is AAGVIQSPRHLIKEKRETATLKCYPIPRHDTVYWYQQGPGQDPQFLISFYEKMQSDKGSIPDRFSAQQFSDYHSELNMSSLELGDSALYFCASSSDGDEQFFGPGTRLTVL.